Presented here are 18 T cell receptor beta chains from one specimen sequenced in a study of shared clonotypes between healthy human individuals. Some clones are missing from TCRdb's copy, which holds only in-frame ones; the method was immunoSEQ multiplex PCR. This sample has 2 million to 2.5 million clones, with less than 95% found just once. Terminally differentiated effector memory CD45RA+ cells were excluded from the naive CD8 cells, which were CD45RO-negative and positively selected for CCR7. Material for sequencing was naive CD8+ T cells sorted from blood. These receptors were obtained from a man aged 18 to 35 in good health.

This clone was found a few times. CDR3 in amino acids: CASSPYTGELFF. The CDR3 DNA sequence: TGTGCCAGCAGCCCATACACCGGGGAGCTGTTTTTT. The chain links TRBV7-9 to TRBJ2-2; D is undetermined. Deletions cut 5 bases from V and 3 bases from J, with 4 bases between. The CDR3 totals 12 residues. CDR1 SEHNR and CDR2 FQNEAQ come from the germline V gene (reference sequence).

CDR3 region: CASSPGLAGGYQETQYF. DNA for the CDR3: TGCGCCAGCAGCCCGGGACTAGCGGGGGGGTACCAAGAGACCCAGTACTTC. The V gene is TRBV4-1, the J gene TRBJ2-5; 16 bases match TRBD2. The CDR3 spans 17 residues. Per the germline V gene, CDR1 is MGHRA and CDR2 is YSYEKL. With V trimmed by 4 bases and J by 0 bases, 2 bases remained unmatched.

The CDR3 sequence is CAWSVGTSGRADEQFF. For the CDR3, the DNA is TGTGCCTGGAGTGTGGGGACTAGCGGGAGGGCCGATGAGCAGTTCTTC. The J gene is TRBJ2-1, the V gene TRBV30, with 16 bases aligning to TRBD2. The germline V gene encodes CDR1 GTSNPN and CDR2 SVGIG (reference sequence). The CDR3 runs to 16 residues. The J segment lost 8 bases and the V segment lost 0 bases, leaving 4 bases of the junction unmatched.

The genes are TRBV28 and TRBJ1-2; D perhaps matches TRBD1 (5 bases). Trimming shortened V by 1 base and J by 2 bases, and 8 bases separated the two germline ends. Germline CDR1 MDHEN, CDR2 SYDVKM. This CDR3 comprises 14 residues. CDR3 DNA sequence: TGTGCCAGCAGTTTATTTGCAGGGAACTATGGCTACACCTTC. Translating gives CASSLFAGNYGYTF.

This rearrangement joins TRBV4-3 to TRBJ1-2, with D perhaps TRBD1 (5 bases). The CDR3 extends over 15 amino acids. Germline assignment: CDR1 LGHNA and CDR2 YSLEER. Trimming removed 0 bases from V and 5 bases from J, with 13 bases in between. CDR3 coding DNA: TGCGCCAGCAGCCAAGACCGGGACCCCCTTTATGGCTACACCTTC. The encoded protein is CASSQDRDPLYGYTF.

The chain combines TRBV30 with TRBJ2-3; 8 bases fit TRBD1. The V gene's germline CDR1 is GTSNPN and CDR2 SVGIG (reference sequence). The CDR3 runs to 15 residues. Trimming removed 5 bases from V and 2 bases from J; junction bases left unmatched: 9. CDR3 protein: CAWLGTGGNTDTQYF. The CDR3 region has the DNA TGTGCCTGGCTTGGGACAGGCGGTAACACAGATACGCAGTATTTT.

V and J are TRBV7-9 and TRBJ2-2; the match to TRBD2 covers 9 bases. V lost 3 bases and J lost 2; bases outside the gene matches: 13. This CDR3 region has 19 residues. Germline-derived CDR1 and CDR2 are SEHNR and FQNEAQ (reference sequence). For the CDR3, the DNA is TGTGCCAGCAGCTTGGCCGGGGGCCCGACTAGCGGAAACACCGGGGAGCTGTTTTTT. It is translated as CASSLAGGPTSGNTGELFF.

The chain is built from TRBV6-5 and TRBJ1-6; D remains ambiguous. CDR3 length: 12 residues. The V end was cut by 8 bases, the J end by 9 bases, with 11 bases between. Per germline, CDR1 MNHEY and CDR2 SVGAGI. The CDR3: CASRLGGSPLHF. The CDR3 nucleotides read TGTGCCAGCCGACTAGGCGGTTCACCCCTCCACTTT.

The chain joins TRBV6-1 to TRBJ1-1, with D unresolved. CDR1 and CDR2 (germline): MNHNS, SASEGT. Trimming stripped 6 bases from V and 1 base from J, with 9 bases between. This CDR3 is built from 13 residues. The CDR3 spells CASRTWRNTEAFF. The CDR3 coding sequence is TGTGCCAGCAGGACGTGGCGGAACACTGAAGCTTTCTTT.

This clone occurred once. The chain has TRBV5-4 and TRBJ1-2; 9 bases fit TRBD1. V dropped 4 bases and J dropped 4; count of bases not matched to a gene: 8. Germline loops: CDR1 SGHNT, CDR2 YYREEE (reference sequence). The CDR3 extends over 15 amino acids. CDR3 coding DNA: TGTGCCAGCAGCCCGGGGACAGGGCTCGGCTATGGCTACACCTTC. The encoded protein is CASSPGTGLGYGYTF.

The rearrangement links TRBV11-2 to TRBJ2-5, with 11 bases identical to TRBD2. After removal of 1 base from V and 3 bases from J, the junction contained 4 bases not matched to a gene. CDR3 length equals 16 residues. The V gene's germline CDR1 is SGHAT and CDR2 FQNNGV. CDR3 nucleotide sequence: TGTGCCAGCAGCTTAGGCCTAGCGGGAGGAGAAGAGACCCAGTACTTC. Its protein product is CASSLGLAGGEETQYF. The complete variable domain, with remaining parts taken from reference TRBV11-2 and TRBJ2-5, reads EAGVAQSPRYKIIEKRQSVAFWCNPISGHATLYWYQQILGQGPKLLIQFQNNGVVDDSQLPKDRFSAERLKGVDSTLKIQPAKLEDSAVYLCASSLGLAGGEETQYFGPGTRLLVL.

J is TRBJ2-2 and V is TRBV25-1; weak D call: TRBD2 (6 bases). The CDR3 covers 14 residues. From germline, CDR1 is MGHDK and CDR2 SYGVNS. V lost 2 bases and J 6 bases, leaving 10 bases between the germline ends. In DNA form, the CDR3 reads TGTGCCAGCAGTGAAACAGGAGGGTCCGGGGAGCTGTTTTTT. It encodes CASSETGGSGELFF.

The J gene is TRBJ1-6, the V gene TRBV2; D is possibly TRBD1 (6 bases). The length of the CDR3 is 14 residues. V lost 5 bases, J lost 4 bases, and 9 bases lay in between. Germline V lookup: CDR1 SNHLY, CDR2 FYNNEI. CDR3 amino acids: CASSSDSYNSPLHF. CDR3 nucleotide sequence: TGTGCCAGCAGTTCGGACAGTTATAATTCACCCCTCCACTTT.

The V gene is TRBV27, the J gene TRBJ1-2, with 8 positions matching TRBD1. J was trimmed by 9 bases and V by 6 bases; bases with no gene match: 6. The CDR3 consists of 12 residues. CDR1 and CDR2 from the germline V gene are MNHEY and SMNVEV (reference sequence). The CDR3 here is CASRTGATRYTF. CDR3 coding DNA: TGTGCCAGCAGGACAGGGGCCACACGCTACACCTTC.

The chain is built from TRBV30 and TRBJ2-1; D is possibly TRBD2 (6 bases). The CDR3 has 15 amino acids. Germline assignment: CDR1 GTSNPN and CDR2 SVGIG (reference sequence). With 2 bases removed from V and 0 bases from J, the gap between germline ends came to 11 bases. The CDR3 spells CAWSPGVHSYNEQFF. The DNA for the CDR3 is TGTGCCTGGAGTCCGGGAGTACACTCCTACAATGAGCAGTTCTTC.

The chain has TRBV30 and TRBJ1-2, with a possible D match to TRBD1 (5 bases). The V end lost 2 bases, the J end lost 5 bases, and 15 bases lay between the germline ends. Looked up from germline, CDR1 is GTSNPN and CDR2 is SVGIG (reference sequence). The CDR3 has 14 amino acids. CDR3 bases: TGTGCCTGGAGTTTTCCCGGGACGGTGTATGGCTACACCTTC. Encoded protein: CAWSFPGTVYGYTF.

V usage is TRBV5-6 and J usage is TRBJ2-5; no reliable D call. The ends were cut back, 0 bases at V and 7 bases at J, with 13 bases in the middle. The germline gives CDR1 SGHDT, CDR2 YYEEEE. The CDR3 is 14 residues long. CDR3 region: CASSLGLEVVTQYF. The CDR3, as DNA: TGTGCCAGCAGCTTGGGTTTAGAAGTCGTGACCCAGTACTTC.

This chain connects TRBV18 to TRBJ2-3; 11 bases map to TRBD2. The germline V gene has CDR1 KGHSH and CDR2 LQKENI. The CDR3 loop spans 16 amino acids. J lost 0 bases, V lost 4 bases, and 3 bases had no gene match. CDR3 sequence reads: CASSLLAGGSTDTQYF. For the CDR3, the DNA is TGTGCCAGCTCACTCCTAGCGGGGGGCAGCACAGATACGCAGTATTTT.